These 14 T cell receptor beta chains share one sample of origin, sequenced in a study of T cells after yellow fever vaccination (dated by TCRdb to 2018 to 2020). Read against the paper, the sample's treatment or condition label means: live attenuated yellow fever vaccine strain. The library was prepared using 5' RACE. Sequencing was carried out with an Illumina NovaSeq 6000. TCRdb itself trimmed the public reads at Q25 with fastp, ran MiXCR and retained productive beta chains. Rows with one shared CDR3 protein collapse into an entry with the most common genes and DNA. The sample profile shows roughly 310,000 distinct CDR3 sequences; 3% to 4.5% of them were found once. 23% of the sample is held by the ten biggest clonotypes. The specimen comprised PBMCs, sampled on the day of the yellow fever booster vaccination. The receptor source for this set is a man younger than 35 who received the YFV17D yellow fever vaccine.

This clonotype was counted ten times or more. This rearrangement joins TRBV12-3 or TRBV12-4 to TRBJ2-3, with a tentative D call TRBD2 (5 bases). Between the trimmed V and J ends, which lost 3 bases and 4 bases, there was a span of 11 bases. This CDR3 has 14 residues. The CDR3 reads CASSFWTGSDTQYF. CDR3 coding DNA: TGTGCCAGCAGTTTTTGGACTGGCTCAGATACGCAGTATTTT.

The rearrangement uses TRBV7-9 and TRBJ1-1; D uncertain. This CDR3 is 14 amino acids long. The ends were cut back, 5 bases at V and 11 bases at J, with 21 bases in the middle. Germline CDR1 SEHNR, CDR2 FQNEAQ (reference sequence). The CDR3 reads CASSTRPATVRAFF. CDR3 bases: TGTGCCAGCAGCACCCGACCCGCGACCGTGAGGGCTTTCTTT.

The chain recombines TRBV10-1 with TRBJ2-3, with 9 bases aligning to TRBD1. With V trimmed by 3 bases and J by 4 bases, 5 bases remained unmatched. The CDR3 covers 15 residues. Germline V gives CDR1 WNHNN, CDR2 SYGVQD (reference sequence). This chain's CDR3 is CASSDGQGRSDTQYF. In nucleotides, the CDR3 is TGCGCCAGCAGTGACGGACAGGGGAGGTCAGATACGCAGTATTTT.

This clonotype was counted many times. The CDR3 DNA sequence: TGCGCCAGCAGCCTGACTCCCCTGAACACTGAAGCTTTCTTT. This translates into CASSLTPLNTEAFF. V usage is TRBV5-1 and J usage is TRBJ1-1, with unresolved D. The V end lost 4 bases, the J end lost 0 bases, and 10 bases lay between the germline ends. CDR1 SGHRS and CDR2 YFSETQ come from the germline V gene. This CDR3 comprises 14 residues.

This clonotype was picked up many times. The chain links TRBV12-3 or TRBV12-4 to TRBJ2-1, with 12 bases identical to TRBD1. CDR3 size: 15 residues. Trimming took 5 bases from V and 7 from J; bases not matched to a gene: 6. CDR3 DNA: TGTGCCAGCAGTATGGGACAGGGGGCGATGAATGAGCAGTTCTTC. Translating it yields CASSMGQGAMNEQFF.

This rearrangement joins TRBV2 to TRBJ2-7; TRBD1 aligns across 10 bases. This CDR3 is built from 14 residues. The V segment lost 6 bases and the J segment 2 bases; nucleotides outside the gene matches: 4. Germline CDR1 and CDR2: SNHLY and FYNNEI. The CDR3 DNA is TGTGCCAGCAGCGGGACAGGGGTCCCCTACGAGCAGTACGTC. This encodes CASSGTGVPYEQYV.

Many counts were recorded for this clonotype. The V call is TRBV2, the J call TRBJ2-2; 7 bases map to TRBD2. The germline CDR1 and CDR2 sequences are SNHLY and FYNNEI. The V and J ends lost 3 bases and 2 bases, in that order; junction bases with no gene match: 3. The CDR3 length is 15 residues. CDR3 in DNA: TGTGCCAGCAGTGAGACTAGCAGAAACACCGGGGAGCTGTTTTTT. Encoded protein: CASSETSRNTGELFF.

The genes are TRBV7-2 and TRBJ2-2; the match to TRBD2 covers 8 bases. Germline CDR1 and CDR2: SGHTA and FQGNSA. The CDR3 is 15 residues long. The ends lost 8 bases at V and 6 bases at J; junction bases unmatched: 11. DNA for the CDR3: TGTGCCAGCGGCGTCCCCGGGGGGGCCTCCGGGGAGCTGTTTTTT. Translated, it gives CASGVPGGASGELFF.

The chain uses TRBV29-1 and TRBJ2-7; the match to TRBD1 covers 7 bases. J lost 2 bases, V lost 4 bases, and 8 bases had no gene match. The CDR3 runs 14 residues. Germline CDR1 SQVTM, CDR2 ANQGSEA. CDR3: CSVVPRDSPYEQYF. CDR3 DNA: TGCAGCGTTGTCCCCCGGGACAGTCCCTACGAGCAGTACTTC.

This clonotype was detected ten times or more. The chain uses TRBV5-1 and TRBJ1-2; D not resolved. Trimming took off 0 bases at V and 8 bases at J, with 14 bases between the two ends. CDR3 size: 14 residues. Germline V gene data show CDR1 as SGHRS and CDR2 as YFSETQ. CDR3 DNA sequence: TGCGCCAGCAGCTTGGCTGGGCAGTCACTCGGCTACACCTTC. This translates into CASSLAGQSLGYTF.

The sample holds many counts of this clonotype. The chain combines TRBV5-1 with TRBJ2-1, with D possibly TRBD1 on 6 matching bases. Per the germline V gene, CDR1 is SGHRS and CDR2 is YFSETQ. The CDR3 extends over 14 amino acids. The V and J ends lost 0 bases and 8 bases respectively, with 12 bases between them. CDR3 residues: CASSLDGTRYEQFF. The CDR3 nucleotides are TGCGCCAGCAGCTTGGATGGGACAAGGTATGAGCAGTTCTTC.

The chain links TRBV6-5 to TRBJ2-5; 8 bases line up with TRBD2. V lost 9 bases, J lost 2 bases, and 11 bases stayed unmatched. Germline CDR1 and CDR2: MNHEY and SVGAGI. This CDR3 spans 15 amino acids. Here the CDR3 reads CASSSGTYSQETQYF. Here the CDR3 DNA reads TGTGCCAGTAGTAGCGGGACCTATTCGCAAGAGACCCAGTACTTC.

This clonotype was detected many times. The V call is TRBV7-2, the J call TRBJ2-1, with D possibly TRBD2 on 5 matching bases. The V end was cut by 2 bases, the J end by 2 bases, with 13 bases between. The CDR3 has 16 residues. Germline V gene data show CDR1 as SGHTA and CDR2 as FQGNSA. The CDR3 coding sequence is TGTGCCAGCAGCTTATCAACGGGGTTACCCTACAATGAGCAGTTCTTC. Its protein is CASSLSTGLPYNEQFF.

This clonotype was counted at least ten times. V is TRBV18 and J is TRBJ2-2; possibly TRBD1 for D (5 bases). The CDR3 loop spans 16 amino acids. With 2 bases removed from V and 2 bases from J, the gap between germline ends came to 12 bases. Per germline, CDR1 KGHSH and CDR2 LQKENI. In DNA, the CDR3 is TGTGCCAGCTCACCAGTGGAGACAGTAAACACCGGGGAGCTGTTTTTT. It codes for CASSPVETVNTGELFF. Together with reference TRBV18 and TRBJ2-2, the CDR3 gives the full variable domain: NAGVMQNPRHLVRRRGQEARLRCSPMKGHSHVYWYRQLPEEGLKFMVYLQKENIIDESGMPKERFSAEFPKEGPSILRIQQVVRGDSAAYFCASSPVETVNTGELFFGEGSRLTVL.